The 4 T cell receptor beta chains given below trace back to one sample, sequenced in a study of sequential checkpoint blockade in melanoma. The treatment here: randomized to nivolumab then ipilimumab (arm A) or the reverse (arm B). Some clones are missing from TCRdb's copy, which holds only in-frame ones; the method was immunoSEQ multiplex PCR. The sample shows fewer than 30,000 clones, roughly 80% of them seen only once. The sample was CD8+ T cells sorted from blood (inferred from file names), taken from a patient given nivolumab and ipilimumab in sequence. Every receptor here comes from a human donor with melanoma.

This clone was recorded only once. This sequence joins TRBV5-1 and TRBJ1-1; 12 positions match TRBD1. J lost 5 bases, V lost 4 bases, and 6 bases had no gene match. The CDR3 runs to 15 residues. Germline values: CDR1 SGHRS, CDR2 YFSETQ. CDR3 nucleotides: TGCGCCAGCAGCCCGGGACAGGGGGCGCGTACTGAAGCTTTCTTT. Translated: CASSPGQGARTEAFF.

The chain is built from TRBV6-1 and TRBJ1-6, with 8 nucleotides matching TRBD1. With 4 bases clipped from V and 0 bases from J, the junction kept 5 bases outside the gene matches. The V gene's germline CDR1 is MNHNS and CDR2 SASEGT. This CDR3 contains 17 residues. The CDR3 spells CASSADRVGSYNSPLHF. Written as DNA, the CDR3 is TGTGCCAGCAGTGCGGACAGGGTGGGCTCCTATAATTCACCCCTCCACTTT.

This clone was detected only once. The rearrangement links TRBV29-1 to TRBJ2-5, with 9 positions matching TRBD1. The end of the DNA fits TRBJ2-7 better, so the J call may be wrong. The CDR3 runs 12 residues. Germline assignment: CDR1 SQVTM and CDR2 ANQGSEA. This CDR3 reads CSHTGTGNEQYF. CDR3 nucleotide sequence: TGCAGTCATACCGGGACAGGGAACGAGCAGTACTTC.

The CDR3 region has the DNA TGTGCCAGCAGCTTTGGCAGGGCGAATTCACCCCTCCACTTT. Translating it yields CASSFGRANSPLHF. The chain uses TRBV5-4 and TRBJ1-6, with D perhaps TRBD1 (5 bases). The V end lost 2 bases, the J end lost 7 bases, and 10 bases lay between the germline ends. The V gene's germline CDR1 is SGHNT and CDR2 YYREEE (reference sequence). The CDR3 covers 14 residues.